This TCR beta chain is drawn from a study of T cell responses to AZD1222 COVID-19 vaccine. About the research overall: Doses given second, at about 4 or about 12 weeks, were pooled. Study-wide findings and caveats: Reportedly, nearly half of unique spike TCRs recognized epitopes outside B.1.351/B.1.1.7 mutations.

Trimming pared 6 bases from V and 8 bases from J, leaving 19 bases between. CDR1 and CDR2 (germline): SNHLY, FYNNEI. The CDR3 spans 14 residues. The data were produced by immunoSEQ multiplex PCR, yet TCRdb's version contains in-frame clones alone and is incomplete. The repertoire holds roughly 100,000 clones, with roughly 82% as singletons. This clone was found once. Antigen: not known. The V gene is TRBV2, the J gene TRBJ1-2; no clear D. The source is an adult in good health. The source was peripheral blood, collected on day 0 of AZD1222 vaccination. The CDR3 is CASRATFSQRGYTF. CDR3 DNA sequence: TGTGCCAGCAGGGCCACATTCTCCCAGCGCGGCTACACCTTC.